One and the same sample provided the 4 T cell receptor beta chains below, sequenced in a study of CD8 T cells in ankylosing spondylitis. MiXCR was run by TCRdb on the 5' RACE reads, yielding one entry per CDR3 protein. Of around 250,000 distinct CDR3 sequences detected, 15% to 20% appear once; the ten largest clones hold under 40%. Sequenced material: blood, either unsorted or a sorted T cell fraction (not recorded which). Source of these receptors: a male donor with ankylosing spondylitis or in good health (not recorded which).

Here the CDR3 reads CASSQVGTGLVYEQYF. The CDR3 nucleotides are TGCGCCAGCAGCCAAGTGGGGACAGGGCTTGTCTACGAGCAGTACTTC. The chain couples TRBV4-3 to TRBJ2-7; 9 bases are shared with TRBD1. The CDR3 is 16 amino acids. Germline trimming cut 1 base from V and 3 bases from J; bases unmatched to any gene: 7. Germline-derived CDR1 and CDR2 are LGHNA and YSLEER.

This clonotype showed up just a few times. This chain links TRBV5-6 with TRBJ2-3; 11 nucleotides align to TRBD2. The CDR3 has 15 amino acids. Germline CDR1 SGHDT, CDR2 YYEEEE. The V segment lost 6 bases and the J segment 2 bases; nucleotides outside the gene matches: 5. CDR3 in DNA: TGTGCCAGCACCGAGGGACTAGCGGACACAGATACGCAGTATTTT. It encodes CASTEGLADTDTQYF.

The V and J genes are TRBV4-3 and TRBJ2-2; D not certain. The CDR3 totals 14 residues. Looked up from germline, CDR1 is LGHNA and CDR2 is YSLEER. The germline V and J ends were trimmed by 0 bases and 4 bases, with 6 bases remaining between them. The CDR3 spells CASSQDPATGELFF. Here the CDR3 DNA reads TGCGCCAGCAGCCAAGATCCAGCCACCGGGGAGCTGTTTTTT.

In this sample, this clonotype turned up a few times. The rearrangement joins TRBV7-3 to TRBJ2-1; D might be TRBD1 (5 bases). The CDR3 is 15 residues long. Germline V gene data show CDR1 as SGHTA and CDR2 as FQGTGA. The germline V and J ends were trimmed by 5 bases and 0 bases, with 11 bases remaining between them. The CDR3 DNA reads as TGTGCCAGCAGCCCCCTCGACAGCTCCTACAATGAGCAGTTCTTC. Amino acid sequence: CASSPLDSSYNEQFF.